A selection of T cell receptor beta chains follows, all from one sample in a study of T cell responses to AZD1222 COVID-19 vaccine. Assay used: immunoSEQ multiplex PCR; TCRdb lists only in-frame clones, some missing. The repertoire holds over 110,000 clones, with approximately 93% as singletons. The sequences come from peripheral blood, collected after recovery from COVID-19. These receptors all stem from an adult who had recovered from COVID-19. CDR3s include the opening cysteine and the closing phenylalanine or tryptophan. A D gene is named only where the DNA matches it firmly. Clone size is not always given. Where it is, it says once, few, many or a class for expanded clones.

v_call	d_call	j_call	clone_size	cdr3_nt	cdr3_aa
TRBV19	NA	TRBJ1-1	NA	TGTGCCAGTAGTGTACAGGGAAGGACTGAAGCTTTCTTT	CASSVQGRTEAFF
TRBV7-8	NA	TRBJ2-7	NA	TGTGCCAGCAGCTTACTGCTCCAGCAAGTCGGTGAGCAGTACTTC	CASSLLLQQVGEQYF
TRBV7-3	NA	TRBJ2-3	NA	TGTGCCAGCAGCTTTGGCGGTTCTACAGATACGCAGTATTTT	CASSFGGSTDTQYF
TRBV20-1	NA	TRBJ2-7	once	TGCAGTGCTAGGCACAGCTACGAGCAGTACTTC	CSARHSYEQYF
TRBV28	NA	TRBJ2-5	NA	TGTGCCAGCAATCTCGACGGACCCCAAGAGACCCAGTACTTC	CASNLDGPQETQYF
TRBV5-5	TRBD2	TRBJ2-1	once	TGTGCCAGCAGCTTGGCCATAGCGGGGGGATCCTACAATGAGCAGTTCTTC	CASSLAIAGGSYNEQFF
TRBV3-1/TRBV3-2	TRBD2	TRBJ2-7	NA	TGTGCCAGCAGCCCGGGACTAGTGGGATTATCGCAGTACTTC	CASSPGLVGLSQYF
TRBV21-1	NA	TRBJ2-7	NA	TGTGCCAGCAGCACGTTAGCGGGAGCTGGACAGGTCTACGAGCAGTACTTC	CASSTLAGAGQVYEQYF
TRBV27	NA	TRBJ2-1	NA	TGTGCCAGCGAGGGTAACAATGAGCAGTTCTTC	CASEGNNEQFF
TRBV30	NA	TRBJ1-1	NA	TGTGCCTGGAGCTCCTATCAGGGGACTGAAGCTTTCTTT	CAWSSYQGTEAFF
TRBV9	NA	TRBJ1-6	NA	TGTGCCAGCAGCGCCCGGACCGGGGTGATCGATTCACCCCTCCACTTT	CASSARTGVIDSPLHF
TRBV28	NA	TRBJ1-5	NA	TGTGCCAGCAGTTTAATAAATAGCAATCAGCCCCAGCATTTT	CASSLINSNQPQHF
TRBV5-1	NA	TRBJ2-1	NA	TGCGCCAGCAGCCCGGACTTCTTCAATGAGCAGTTCTTC	CASSPDFFNEQFF
TRBV27	NA	TRBJ2-5	NA	TGTGCCAGCAGGTTAAGAGAGACCCAGTACTTC	CASRLRETQYF
TRBV28	TRBD2	TRBJ2-7	NA	TGTGCCAGCAGAATTCTAGCGGGAGCCTACGAGCAGTACTTC	CASRILAGAYEQYF
TRBV27	TRBD1	TRBJ1-5	NA	TGTGCCAGCAGCTCCGGGACAGGGGGCAATCAGCCCCAGCATTTT	CASSSGTGGNQPQHF
TRBV28	NA	TRBJ1-1	NA	TGTGCCAGCAGTCTTCGAGGACTAAACACTGAAGCTTTCTTT	CASSLRGLNTEAFF
TRBV18	NA	TRBJ1-1	NA	TGTGCCAGCTCACTCAAAGGTGGGGGGAACACTGAAGCTTTCTTT	CASSLKGGGNTEAFF
TRBV19	NA	TRBJ2-1	once	TGTGCCAGTAAAACTGGACATGGGACCTACAATGAGCAGTTCTTC	CASKTGHGTYNEQFF
TRBV5-6	TRBD2	TRBJ2-3	NA	TGTGCCAGCAGCTTGTGGACTAGCAGCACAGATACGCAGTATTTT	CASSLWTSSTDTQYF
TRBV6-1	NA	TRBJ1-1	NA	TGTGCCAGCAGTGAAAGGGAACGCACTGAAGCTTTCTTT	CASSERERTEAFF
TRBV5-8	TRBD1	TRBJ2-1	NA	TGTGCCAGCAGCTTATACCCGTTGGGAAGAGGGGGCAGAGACAATGAGCAGTTCTTC	CASSLYPLGRGGRDNEQFF
TRBV27	NA	TRBJ2-7	NA	TGTGCCAGCAGTCATACTAGGCTCCTCTACGAGCAGTACTTC	CASSHTRLLYEQYF
TRBV6-1	TRBD1	TRBJ1-4	NA	TGTGCCAGCAGTGTGGTCACAGGGGGACCCATTGGAGAGGATGAAAAACTGTTTTTT	CASSVVTGGPIGEDEKLFF
TRBV18	NA	TRBJ2-2	NA	TGTGCCAGCTCAACCGGAAGTCAGGGAAACACCGGGGAGCTGTTTTTT	CASSTGSQGNTGELFF
TRBV29-1	NA	TRBJ2-7	NA	TGCAGCGCCGGGACACTCTACGAGCAGTACTTC	CSAGTLYEQYF
TRBV9	TRBD1	TRBJ1-2	NA	TGTGCCAGCAGCGTAGCTGGTTCAGGGGGCTATGGCTACACCTTC	CASSVAGSGGYGYTF
TRBV6-5	TRBD1	TRBJ2-7	NA	TGTGCCAGCAGTCACGACAGGGGAAACGAGCAGTACTTC	CASSHDRGNEQYF
TRBV27	NA	TRBJ2-2	NA	TGTGCCAGCCCCTCCTCGGGGGAGAAAAGTACTAACACCGGGGAGCTGTTTTTT	CASPSSGEKSTNTGELFF
TRBV10-1	NA	TRBJ2-1	NA	TGCGCCAGCAGTGAGGAAGGCAGTTTATCCTACAATGAGCAGTTCTTC	CASSEEGSLSYNEQFF
TRBV9	TRBD2	TRBJ2-7	NA	TGTGCCAGCAGCGTAGTGGCTAGCGGTTACGAGCAGTACTTC	CASSVVASGYEQYF
TRBV7-9	NA	TRBJ2-2	NA	TGTGCCAGCACACCAGGGCCGAACACCGGGGAGCTGTTTTTT	CASTPGPNTGELFF
TRBV27	TRBD2	TRBJ2-7	NA	TGTGCCAGCAGTCGCCAAACTAGCGGGGACAAGCAGTACTTC	CASSRQTSGDKQYF
TRBV19	NA	TRBJ2-7	few	TGTGCCAGTAGTATTCAGGGGGGTACCTACGAGCAGTACTTC	CASSIQGGTYEQYF
TRBV27	NA	TRBJ2-4	NA	TGTGCCAGCAGTTCGAATGGGGGAGGCATTCAGTACTTC	CASSSNGGGIQYF
TRBV4-1	NA	TRBJ1-2	NA	TGCGCCAGCAGCCAAGATGGACAGCCGACCTATGGCTACACCTTC	CASSQDGQPTYGYTF
TRBV19	TRBD2	TRBJ2-1	NA	TGTGCCAGTTTGGCTAGCGGGAGTCCCGGTGAGCAGTTCTTC	CASLASGSPGEQFF
TRBV6-5	NA	TRBJ2-7	NA	TGTGCCAGCAGTTACAAGAATGGGGGCCACGAGCAGTACTTC	CASSYKNGGHEQYF
TRBV29-1	TRBD1	TRBJ2-7	NA	TGCAGCGTTGAGATACGAGGGACAGGTGACTCCTACGAGCAGTACTTC	CSVEIRGTGDSYEQYF
TRBV11-3	NA	TRBJ2-1	NA	TGTGCCAGCAGCAGCCGGGACTCTACCTACAATGAGCAGTTCTTC	CASSSRDSTYNEQFF
TRBV7-2	NA	TRBJ2-7	NA	TGTGCCAGCAGCTTCAACGAGCAGTACTTC	CASSFNEQYF
TRBV2	NA	TRBJ1-5	NA	TGTGCCAGCAGGGAACGACAGGTTAGCAATCAGCCCCAGCATTTT	CASRERQVSNQPQHF
TRBV3-1/TRBV3-2	NA	TRBJ2-7	NA	TGTGCCAGCAGTTCACAGGTATACGAGCAGTACTTC	CASSSQVYEQYF
TRBV27	TRBD1	TRBJ2-1	NA	TGTGCCAGCAGCCTTACCTGGGACAGGGTTGGCAATGAGCAGTTCTTC	CASSLTWDRVGNEQFF
TRBV2	TRBD1	TRBJ2-2	NA	TGTGCCAGCAAGGGACAGCGGAACACCGGGGAGCTGTTTTTT	CASKGQRNTGELFF
TRBV7-9	NA	TRBJ2-1	once	TGTGCCAGCAGCTTAGCGCAAGGAAGCCCCCTTTCCATAAATGAGCAGTTCTTC	CASSLAQGSPLSINEQFF
TRBV28	NA	TRBJ1-4	NA	TGTGCCAGCACCCCTTATCCGGAGGAAAAACTGTTTTTT	CASTPYPEEKLFF
TRBV3-1/TRBV3-2	NA	TRBJ2-3	NA	TGTGCCAGCAGCTGGGACTCCGGATCTGATACGCAGTATTTT	CASSWDSGSDTQYF
TRBV7-9	NA	TRBJ2-7	NA	TGTGCCAGCAGCTTAGGGTCAGGACGGAGGTACTTC	CASSLGSGRRYF
TRBV30	NA	TRBJ2-5	NA	TGTGCCTGGAGTCGCGGCGCGGGTTCAGAACAAGAGACCCAGTACTTC	CAWSRGAGSEQETQYF
TRBV11-2	NA	TRBJ1-2	NA	TGTGCCAGCAGCTTAGATGGAGGAACAGGGTGGGACTATGGCTACACCTTC	CASSLDGGTGWDYGYTF
TRBV5-8	TRBD1	TRBJ1-5	NA	TGTGCCAGCAGCTTTAGGACAGGTTTCCCCAATCAGCCCCAGCATTTT	CASSFRTGFPNQPQHF
TRBV9	TRBD1	TRBJ1-1	NA	TGTGCCAGCAGCGGCCCCCGGACAGGACCCAACACTGAAGCTTTCTTT	CASSGPRTGPNTEAFF
TRBV11-1	TRBD2	TRBJ2-1	NA	TGTGCCAGCAGCTCTTCTCTAGCGGGATGGTTCGATGAGCAGTTCTTC	CASSSSLAGWFDEQFF
TRBV5-6	NA	TRBJ2-2	NA	TGTGCCAGCAGCGGAAGCACCGGGGAGCTGTTTTTT	CASSGSTGELFF